This entry is about one T cell receptor beta chain. These data belong to a study of blood T cell repertoires in COVID-19. The V end lost 1 base, the J end lost 6 bases, and 9 bases lay between the germline ends. Germline values: CDR1 LNHDA, CDR2 SQIVND (reference sequence). This CDR3 comprises 13 residues. Data came from immunoSEQ multiplex PCR; TCRdb stores just in-frame clones and leaves some out. The table includes about 140,000 clones, about 76% detected once. This chain connects TRBV19 to TRBJ1-2; the D is unclear. Sequenced sample: peripheral blood. This TCR was sampled from a human donor in a cohort sampled during active COVID-19. The CDR3 protein is CASSIGVVHGYTF. The CDR3 bases are TGTGCCAGTAGTATAGGCGTGGTACATGGCTACACCTTC.